A selection of T cell receptor beta chains follows, all from one sample in a study of spatial heterogeneity in lung cancer. TCRdb independently ran MiXCR on the 5' RACE reads; one entry per CDR3 protein. The sample includes a few thousand distinct CDR3 sequences, under 15% of them seen just once. Source: lung tumor tissue, taken at surgery. These receptors were taken from a female donor with early-stage non-small cell lung cancer. Each CDR3 is given with its conserved first and last residue. D genes are given only for firm matches. A clone size is listed for some rows: how often the clone was seen (once, few, many), or a class if it is expanded.

>TRBD1|TRBJ1-6|TRBV10-2|few
CASTRTGASPLHF
TGCGCCAGCACTAGGACAGGGGCCTCACCCCTCCACTTT
>TRBD1|TRBJ2-7|TRBV10-3|medium-sized
CAIMRTGGYEQYF
TGTGCCATCATGCGGACAGGGGGCTACGAGCAGTACTTC
>-|TRBJ2-6|TRBV30|medium-sized
CAWRRDSGANVLTF
TGTGCCTGGAGAAGGGACTCTGGGGCCAACGTCCTGACTTTC
>TRBD2|TRBJ2-7|TRBV28|many
CASSWAGGPFEQYF
TGTGCCAGCAGTTGGGCGGGAGGGCCATTCGAGCAGTACTTC
>TRBD2|TRBJ2-7|TRBV11-1|medium-sized
CASSPQTSGTYEQYF
TGTGCCAGCAGCCCCCAGACTAGCGGTACCTACGAGCAGTACTTC
>-|TRBJ1-4|TRBV20-1|medium-sized
CSARVEGRSNEKLFF
TGCAGTGCTAGAGTCGAAGGGCGATCCAATGAAAAACTGTTTTTT
>-|TRBJ2-5|TRBV5-1|many
CASSLNGRLYQETQYF
TGCGCCAGCAGCTTAAATGGGCGGCTGTACCAAGAGACCCAGTACTTC
>-|TRBJ2-3|TRBV5-1|medium-sized
CASSRTGTEADTQYF
TGCGCCAGCAGCAGGACGGGGACCGAGGCTGATACGCAGTATTTT
>-|TRBJ2-7|TRBV5-1|-
CASSGGGQEQYF
TGCGCCAGCAGCGGAGGGGGCCAGGAGCAGTACTTC
>-|TRBJ1-1|TRBV30|many
CAWSPPGLGYTEAFF
TGTGCCTGGAGTCCCCCTGGGCTGGGTTACACTGAAGCTTTCTTT
>-|TRBJ2-3|TRBV21-1|-
CASSKGDSTDTQYF
TGTGCCAGCAGCAAAGGCGACAGCACAGATACGCAGTATTTT
>-|TRBJ2-3|TRBV2|-
CASSEGAGTDTQYF
TGTGCCAGCAGTGAAGGAGCTGGCACAGATACGCAGTATTTT
>TRBD2|TRBJ2-1|TRBV18|medium-sized
CASSPAGGPSWNEQFF
TGTGCCAGCTCACCAGCGGGAGGGCCCTCTTGGAATGAGCAGTTCTTC
>TRBD1|TRBJ2-5|TRBV10-3|medium-sized
CAHGTERETQYF
TGTGCCCACGGGACAGAACGGGAGACCCAGTACTTC
>TRBD2|TRBJ2-2|TRBV30|medium-sized
CAWRGLAVVGELFF
TGTGCCTGGAGGGGACTAGCGGTGGTGGGGGAGCTGTTTTTT
>-|TRBJ1-1|TRBV3-1|-
CASSQLGPNTEAFF
TGTGCCAGCAGCCAATTGGGCCCGAACACTGAAGCTTTCTTT
>TRBD1|TRBJ2-7|TRBV5-4|medium-sized
CASSFGTATTYEQYF
TGTGCCAGCAGCTTCGGGACAGCCACTACCTACGAGCAGTACTTC
>TRBD2|TRBJ2-7|TRBV19|medium-sized
CASSTLAGGDYEQYF
TGTGCCAGTAGTACTTTAGCGGGAGGGGACTACGAGCAGTACTTC
>TRBD2|TRBJ2-7|TRBV11-2|many
CASSFAGGPYEQYF
TGTGCCAGCAGCTTTGCGGGAGGCCCCTACGAGCAGTACTTC
>-|TRBJ1-5|TRBV10-3|-
CAISESMRGLGAPPYSNQPQHF
TGTGCCATCAGTGAGTCGATGCGTGGGCTTGGTGCACCCCCTTATAGCAATCAGCCCCAGCATTTT
>TRBD2|TRBJ2-7|TRBV6-5|-
CASSSPTSGSYEQYF
TGTGCCAGCAGTTCCCCGACTAGCGGGAGTTACGAGCAGTACTTC
>-|TRBJ2-2|TRBV21-1|-
CASSKAPHMRRNTGELFF
TGTGCCAGCAGCAAAGCGCCTCACATGCGGAGGAACACCGGGGAGCTGTTTTTT
>TRBD1|TRBJ1-6|TRBV7-2|medium-sized
CASSWGQNDNSPLHF
TGTGCCAGCAGCTGGGGACAGAACGATAATTCACCCCTCCACTTT
>-|TRBJ1-1|TRBV7-2|medium-sized
CASSLMGGNTEAFF
TGTGCCAGCAGCTTAATGGGGGGGAACACTGAAGCTTTCTTT
>-|TRBJ1-1|TRBV5-1|medium-sized
CASSSGQSGNTEAFF
TGCGCCAGCAGCTCCGGACAGTCCGGGAACACTGAAGCTTTCTTT